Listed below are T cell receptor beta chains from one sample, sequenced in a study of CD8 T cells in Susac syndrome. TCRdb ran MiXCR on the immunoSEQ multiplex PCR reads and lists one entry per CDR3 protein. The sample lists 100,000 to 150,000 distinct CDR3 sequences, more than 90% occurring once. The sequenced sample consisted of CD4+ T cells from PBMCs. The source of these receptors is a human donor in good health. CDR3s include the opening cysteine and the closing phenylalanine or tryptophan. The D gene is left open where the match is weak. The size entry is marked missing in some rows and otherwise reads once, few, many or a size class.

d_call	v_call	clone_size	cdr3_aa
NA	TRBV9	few	CASSVEIADTTDTQYF
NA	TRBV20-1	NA	CSARKTDTEAFF
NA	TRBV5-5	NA	CASSLGDQGLAKNIQYF
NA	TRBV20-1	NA	CSAHSRSSNQPQHF
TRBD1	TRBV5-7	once	CASSLGTGSNYEQYF
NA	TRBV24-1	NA	CATDIGTFTPYEQYF
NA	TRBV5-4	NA	CASRAVWGDGYTF
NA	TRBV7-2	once	CASSLAIGSLGGYTF
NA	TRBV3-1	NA	CASSPTETNEKLFF
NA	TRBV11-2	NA	CASSIHPVTAKGANVLTF
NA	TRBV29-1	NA	CSVVGDPGELFF
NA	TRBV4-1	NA	CASSPQGQALLAKNIQYF
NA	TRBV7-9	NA	CASSFGQPYNSPLHF
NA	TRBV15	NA	CATSRGAAPGDEQYF
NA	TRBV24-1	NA	CATSAGDSGANVLTF
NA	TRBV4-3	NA	CASSQEWTLGTEAFF
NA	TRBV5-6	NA	CASSPFSDNEQFF
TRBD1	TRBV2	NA	CASSPFGTGNAGELFF
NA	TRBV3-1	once	CASSPANYGYTF
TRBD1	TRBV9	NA	CASSVSPGGVENEQYF
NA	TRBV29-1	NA	CSVVISGQETQYF
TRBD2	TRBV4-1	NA	CASSQIPGLAGPPSYNEQFF
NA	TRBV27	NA	CASSLIPDYGYTF
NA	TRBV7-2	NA	CASSLATVNEQFF
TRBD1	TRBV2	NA	CASRMTGVGYTF
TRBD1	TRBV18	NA	CASSPGTGLSYEQYF
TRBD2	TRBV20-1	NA	CSARVGSGGSYNEQFF
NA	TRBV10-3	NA	CAIMSREQDTQYF
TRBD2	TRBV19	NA	CASRGLAGGPVQFF
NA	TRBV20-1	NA	CSAREQVDTGELFF
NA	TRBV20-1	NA	CSASPGLGASGNEKLFF
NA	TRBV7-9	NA	CASKAKYRLGGETQYF
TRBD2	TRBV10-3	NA	CAISEFGLAGNNEQFF
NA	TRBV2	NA	CASRDTVSMNTEAFF
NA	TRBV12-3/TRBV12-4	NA	CASSLTQLTGELFF
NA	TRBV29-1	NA	CSVVDQGGYNEQFF
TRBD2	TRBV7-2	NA	CASSPGLVIYDQYF
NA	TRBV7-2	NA	CASSTKNSGDSNQPQHF
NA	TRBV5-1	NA	CASSLFMGAQETQYF
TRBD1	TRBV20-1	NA	CSATRQGRYEQYF
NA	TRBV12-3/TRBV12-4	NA	CASSFAGSTEAFF
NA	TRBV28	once	CASSTRDTQYF
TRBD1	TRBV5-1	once	CASSLDGQGGQPQHF
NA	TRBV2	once	CASSDDRGQGEQFF
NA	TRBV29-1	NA	CSVDEGLSHEQYF
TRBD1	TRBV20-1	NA	CSAGDSSNQPQHF
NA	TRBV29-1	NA	CSVEEGRRGQGTDTQYF
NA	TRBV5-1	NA	CASSFGQPNYGYTF
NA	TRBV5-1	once	CASSWRGLSYEQYF
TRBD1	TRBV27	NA	CASSLFGTGDYEQYF
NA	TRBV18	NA	CASSPSGDHGYTF
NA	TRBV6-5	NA	CASSYYRKQVSVNEQFF
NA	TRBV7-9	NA	CASSSQGLSHEQYF
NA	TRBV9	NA	CASSVDRNDQPQHF